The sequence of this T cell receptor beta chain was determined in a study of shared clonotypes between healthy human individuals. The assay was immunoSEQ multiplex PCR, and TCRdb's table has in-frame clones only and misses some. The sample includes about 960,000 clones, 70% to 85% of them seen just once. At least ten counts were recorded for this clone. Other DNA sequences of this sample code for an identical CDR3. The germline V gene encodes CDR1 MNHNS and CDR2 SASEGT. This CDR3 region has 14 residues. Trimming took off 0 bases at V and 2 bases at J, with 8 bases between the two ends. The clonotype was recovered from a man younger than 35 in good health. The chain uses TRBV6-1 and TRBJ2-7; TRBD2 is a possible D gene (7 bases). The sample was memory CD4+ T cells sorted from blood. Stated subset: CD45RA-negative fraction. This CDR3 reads CASSEAGGPYEQYF. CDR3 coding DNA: TGTGCCAGCAGTGAAGCGGGGGGGCCCTACGAGCAGTACTTC.